This T cell receptor (beta chain) came from a study of metastatic and nonmetastatic thyroid tumors. Study-level information: Blood and tumor or nodule tissue repertoires from malignant and benign thyroid patients were compared. General study findings and limits: It was reported that TCR beta diversity was significantly higher in malignant thyroid tumors than benign nodules, in blood and tumor.

Before thyroid surgery, none of the patients had received any treatment. Original methodology: The authors used CDR3 differences across clinicopathological groups to build a distant-metastasis classifier for papillary thyroid cancer. TCRdb reanalyzed the PCR reads via MiXCR. These V and J calls originate from TCRdb's pipeline instead of the authors' own analysis. The data hold roughly 4,000 clones, with more than 30% observed a single time. For this clone: Its target is not known.

The receptor was isolated from a female donor with papillary thyroid cancer or a benign thyroid nodule (not recorded which). Some clones in this sample may be carry-over from other donors' samples. Sample: tumor tissue.

CDR3 nucleotide sequence: TGTGCCAGCAGAAGGGGTAGCAATCAGCCCCAGCATTTT. Translated: CASRRGSNQPQHF. The V gene is TRBV12-3 or TRBV12-4, the J gene TRBJ1-5; D may be TRBD1 (5 bases). The CDR3 contains 13 residues. V was shortened by 6 bases and J by 0 bases, with 6 bases between the two germline ends.